Listed below are T cell receptor beta chains from one sample, sequenced in a study of blood T cell repertoires in COVID-19. Profiling relied on immunoSEQ multiplex PCR, and the TCRdb table lists in-frame clones only, not all of them. The table lists some 93,000 clones, approximately 84% of them singletons. The specimen was peripheral blood. Every receptor here comes from a man aged 65-85 years with acute or convalescent COVID-19. CDR3s include the opening cysteine and the closing phenylalanine or tryptophan. The order of the fields is D gene, J gene, V gene, clone size, CDR3 protein, CDR3 DNA. A D gene is named only where the DNA matches it firmly. Size is omitted from some rows. Given values are once, few, many or a class for expanded clones.

.,TRBJ2-7,TRBV7-2,once,CASSISEGYEQYF,TGTGCCAGCAGCATTAGCGAGGGCTACGAGCAGTACTTC
TRBD2,TRBJ2-2,TRBV10-3,.,CAISAGTSANTGELFF,TGTGCCATCAGTGCCGGGACTAGCGCGAACACCGGGGAGCTGTTTTTT
TRBD2,TRBJ2-7,TRBV18,few,CASSPLGTSGKTYEQYF,TGTGCCAGCTCACCACTAGGGACTAGCGGGAAGACCTACGAGCAGTACTTC
.,TRBJ1-5,TRBV28,.,CASSFPPTIRGRGQPQHF,TGTGCCAGCAGTTTCCCTCCTACCATCAGGGGAAGGGGACAGCCCCAGCATTTT
TRBD1,TRBJ2-1,TRBV27,.,CASSFRDRGMNEQFF,TGTGCCAGCAGTTTTCGCGACAGGGGAATGAATGAGCAGTTCTTC
TRBD2,TRBJ2-1,TRBV6-2/TRBV6-3,.,CASSYALAGGQQFMQQFF,TGTGCCAGCAGTTACGCCCTAGCGGGAGGGCAGCAATTCATGCAGCAGTTCTTC
.,TRBJ1-1,TRBV5-1,.,CASSFPGTPSLEAFF,TGCGCCAGCAGCTTTCCAGGGACACCTTCACTCGAAGCTTTCTTT
TRBD1,TRBJ2-7,TRBV18,.,CASSPPGTARGEQYF,TGTGCCAGCTCGCCTCCCGGGACAGCGAGGGGCGAGCAGTACTTC
TRBD2,TRBJ2-1,TRBV28,.,CASSSGLAGVHEQFF,TGTGCCAGCAGTTCGGGACTAGCGGGAGTCCATGAGCAGTTCTTC
.,TRBJ1-1,TRBV7-8,.,CASSLIREEMNTEAFF,TGTGCCAGCAGCTTAATCCGGGAGGAGATGAACACTGAAGCTTTCTTT
TRBD1,TRBJ2-7,TRBV3-1/TRBV3-2,.,CASSQAPDRAAGEQYF,TGTGCCAGCAGCCAAGCACCAGACAGGGCTGCGGGCGAGCAGTACTTC
TRBD1,TRBJ1-3,TRBV30,.,CAWISGTGILLDSGNTIYF,TGTGCCTGGATTTCCGGGACAGGGATTCTCCTAGACTCTGGAAACACCATATATTTT
TRBD1,TRBJ1-2,TRBV18,.,CASSPFIIRDRNPVTF,TGTGCCAGCTCACCATTTATTATCCGGGACAGGAATCCGGTCACCTTC
TRBD1,TRBJ1-5,TRBV6-6,.,CASSPGQAMGDQPQHF,TGTGCCAGCAGTCCCGGACAGGCGATGGGAGATCAGCCCCAGCATTTT
.,TRBJ1-5,TRBV19,few,CASRSQGYSNQPQHF,TGTGCCAGTAGGAGCCAGGGTTATAGCAATCAGCCCCAGCATTTT
TRBD2,TRBJ2-1,TRBV27,.,CASSLIGRGEFF,TGTGCCAGCAGTTTAATTGGTCGGGGGGAGTTCTTC
.,TRBJ1-6,TRBV7-8,once,CASSLGGEASPLHF,TGTGCCAGCAGCTTAGGGGGCGAGGCTTCACCCCTCCACTTT
TRBD1,TRBJ1-1,TRBV19,.,CASSDRGRTEAFF,TGTGCCAGTAGTGACAGGGGAAGGACTGAAGCTTTCTTT
TRBD1,TRBJ1-6,TRBV28,few,CASQPGQGTSPLHF,TGTGCCAGCCAACCGGGACAGGGTACCTCACCCCTCCACTTT
.,TRBJ2-3,TRBV18,.,CASSPRTTGTDTQYF,TGTGCCAGCTCACCCCGGACTACCGGCACAGATACGCAGTATTTT
.,TRBJ2-1,TRBV2,.,CASRKGGGNNEQFF,TGTGCCAGCAGGAAAGGGGGCGGGAACAATGAGCAGTTCTTC
TRBD1,TRBJ1-1,TRBV18,.,CASSALPGQGGEAFF,TGTGCCAGCTCAGCTCTCCCCGGACAGGGCGGTGAAGCTTTCTTT
.,TRBJ2-4,TRBV5-1,.,CASSLGQTVNIQYF,TGCGCCAGCAGCTTGGGACAAACAGTAAACATTCAGTACTTC
TRBD1,TRBJ2-3,TRBV5-1,.,CASSYLTGDRTDTQYF,TGCGCCAGCAGCTACTTGACAGGGGACAGGACAGATACGCAGTATTTT
TRBD2,TRBJ2-2,TRBV7-8,once,CASSRSGGKTGELFF,TGTGCCAGCAGCCGAAGCGGGGGGAAAACCGGGGAGCTGTTTTTT
.,TRBJ2-7,TRBV5-1,.,CASSLWGAYEQYF,TGCGCCAGCAGCTTGTGGGGGGCCTACGAGCAGTACTTC
TRBD1,TRBJ2-1,TRBV2,.,CASSVKQGQVPQFF,TGTGCCAGCAGTGTCAAACAGGGGCAGGTGCCGCAGTTCTTC